This TCR beta chain was found in a study of beta chain features in type 1 diabetes. Findings and limits, study-wide: Patients showed naive, central memory and Treg TCRB repertoires that appeared more similar than those of healthy donors.

As every portion of the isolated RNA was reverse transcribed, the sequencing read expressed TCRB transcripts. Profiling relied on immunoSEQ multiplex PCR, and the TCRdb table lists in-frame clones only, not all of them. Counted here are 900,000 or so clones, 15% to 20% occurring once; the ten biggest clones make up 0.02% to 0.025%. Germline V CDR1 and CDR2: MNHNY, SVGAGI (reference sequence). There are 15 residues in the CDR3. V was clipped by 7 bases and J by 0 bases; unmatched bases: 5. With respect to this clone: Its specificity is not known.

CD45RO/CCR7/CD25/CD127/CD95/CD27 separated CD4+ naive, central memory, regulatory and stem cell-like memory cells by sorting. Specimen: naive CD4+ T cells from blood. The TCR sequence derives from a woman aged 18 to 35 in good health. The genes are TRBV6-6 and TRBJ2-1; 8 bases line up with TRBD2. CDR3 loop: CASTAGGSSYNEQFF. CDR3 DNA: TGTGCCAGCACGGCGGGGGGAAGCTCCTACAATGAGCAGTTCTTC.